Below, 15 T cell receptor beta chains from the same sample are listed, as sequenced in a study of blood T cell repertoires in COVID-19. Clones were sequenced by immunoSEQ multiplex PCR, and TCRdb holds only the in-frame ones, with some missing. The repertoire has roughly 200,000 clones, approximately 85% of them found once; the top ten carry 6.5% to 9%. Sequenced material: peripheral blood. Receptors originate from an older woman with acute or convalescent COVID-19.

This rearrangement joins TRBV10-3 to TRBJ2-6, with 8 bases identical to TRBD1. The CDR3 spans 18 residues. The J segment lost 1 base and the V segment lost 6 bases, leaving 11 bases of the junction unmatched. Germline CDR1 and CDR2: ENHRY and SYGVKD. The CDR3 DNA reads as TGTGCCATCAGGACAGGGGCCTCCCTCCAATCTGGGGCCAACGTCCTGACTTTC. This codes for CAIRTGASLQSGANVLTF.

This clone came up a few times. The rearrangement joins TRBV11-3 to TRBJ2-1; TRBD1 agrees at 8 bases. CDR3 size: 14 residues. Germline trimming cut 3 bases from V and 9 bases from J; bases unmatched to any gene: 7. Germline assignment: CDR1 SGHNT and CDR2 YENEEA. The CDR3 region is CASSLGQGATEQFF. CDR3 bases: TGTGCCAGCAGCTTGGGGCAGGGGGCGACTGAGCAGTTCTTC.

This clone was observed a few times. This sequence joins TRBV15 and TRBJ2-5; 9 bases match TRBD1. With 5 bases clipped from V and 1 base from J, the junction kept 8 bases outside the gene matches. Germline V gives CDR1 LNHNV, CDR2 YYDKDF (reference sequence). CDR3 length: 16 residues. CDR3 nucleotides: TGTGCCACCAGCGTTAAAGTGGGACAGGGCCAAGAGACCCAGTACTTC. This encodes CATSVKVGQGQETQYF. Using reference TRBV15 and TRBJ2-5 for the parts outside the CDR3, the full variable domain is DAMVIQNPRYQVTQFGKPVTLSCSQTLNHNVMYWYQQKSSQAPKLLFHYYDKDFNNEADTPDNFQSRRPNTSFCFLDIRSPGLGDTAMYLCATSVKVGQGQETQYFGPGTRLLVL.

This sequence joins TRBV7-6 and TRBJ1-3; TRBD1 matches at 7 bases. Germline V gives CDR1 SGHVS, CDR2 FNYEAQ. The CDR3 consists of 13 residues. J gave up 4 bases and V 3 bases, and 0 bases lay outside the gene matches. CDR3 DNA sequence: TGTGCCAGCAGCTTGGGACAGGGAAACACCATATATTTT. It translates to CASSLGQGNTIYF.

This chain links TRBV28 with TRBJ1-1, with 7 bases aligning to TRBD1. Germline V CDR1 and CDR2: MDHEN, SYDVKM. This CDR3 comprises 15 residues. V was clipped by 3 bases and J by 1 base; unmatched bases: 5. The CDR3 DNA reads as TGTGCCAGCAGTTTGTCGGACAGGAAGAACACTGAAGCTTTCTTT. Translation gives CASSLSDRKNTEAFF.

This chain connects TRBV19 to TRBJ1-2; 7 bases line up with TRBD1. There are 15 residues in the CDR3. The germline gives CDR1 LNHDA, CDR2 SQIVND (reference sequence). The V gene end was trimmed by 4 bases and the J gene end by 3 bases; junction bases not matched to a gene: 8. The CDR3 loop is CASSSAWGQYYGYTF. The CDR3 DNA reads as TGTGCCAGTAGTAGTGCGTGGGGACAGTACTATGGCTACACCTTC.

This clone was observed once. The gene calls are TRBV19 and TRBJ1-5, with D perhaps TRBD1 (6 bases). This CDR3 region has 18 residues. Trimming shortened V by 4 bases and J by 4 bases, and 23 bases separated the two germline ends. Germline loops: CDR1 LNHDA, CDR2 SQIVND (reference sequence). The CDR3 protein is CASSNKYTGLVKNQPQHF. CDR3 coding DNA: TGTGCCAGTAGTAATAAGTACACAGGGCTGGTTAAAAATCAGCCCCAGCATTTT.

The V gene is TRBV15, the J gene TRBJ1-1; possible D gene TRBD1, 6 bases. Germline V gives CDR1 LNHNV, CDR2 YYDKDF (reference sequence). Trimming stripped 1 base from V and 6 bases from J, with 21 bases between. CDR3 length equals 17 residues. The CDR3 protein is CATSRVVGAGAAPEAFF. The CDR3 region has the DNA TGTGCCACCAGCAGAGTAGTTGGGGCAGGGGCTGCACCTGAAGCTTTCTTT.

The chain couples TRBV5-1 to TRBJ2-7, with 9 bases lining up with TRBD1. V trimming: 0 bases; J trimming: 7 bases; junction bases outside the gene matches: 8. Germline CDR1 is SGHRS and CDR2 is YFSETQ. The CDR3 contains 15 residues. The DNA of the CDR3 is TGCGCCAGCAGCTTGGGTGGAGGGACAGGGTTTGAGCAGTACTTC. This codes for CASSLGGGTGFEQYF.

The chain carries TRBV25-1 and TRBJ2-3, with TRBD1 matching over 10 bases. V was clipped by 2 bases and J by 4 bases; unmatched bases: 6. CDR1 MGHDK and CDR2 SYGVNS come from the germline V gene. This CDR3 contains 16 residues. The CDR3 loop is CASSEGDRGGADTQYF. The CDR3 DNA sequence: TGTGCCAGCAGTGAAGGGGACAGGGGTGGAGCAGATACGCAGTATTTT.

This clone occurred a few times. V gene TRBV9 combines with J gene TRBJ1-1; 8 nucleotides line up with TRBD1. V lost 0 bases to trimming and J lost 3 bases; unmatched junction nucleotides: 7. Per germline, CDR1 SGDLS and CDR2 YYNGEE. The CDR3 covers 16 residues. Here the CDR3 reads CASSVGQGARDTEAFF. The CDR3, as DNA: TGTGCCAGCAGCGTAGGCCAGGGGGCAAGGGACACTGAAGCTTTCTTT.

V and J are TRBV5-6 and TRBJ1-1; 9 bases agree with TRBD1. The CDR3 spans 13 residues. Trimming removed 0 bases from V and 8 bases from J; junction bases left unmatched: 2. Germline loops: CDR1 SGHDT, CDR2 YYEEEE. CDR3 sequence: CASSLGQGGEAFF. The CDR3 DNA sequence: TGTGCCAGCAGCTTGGGACAGGGGGGAGAAGCTTTCTTT.

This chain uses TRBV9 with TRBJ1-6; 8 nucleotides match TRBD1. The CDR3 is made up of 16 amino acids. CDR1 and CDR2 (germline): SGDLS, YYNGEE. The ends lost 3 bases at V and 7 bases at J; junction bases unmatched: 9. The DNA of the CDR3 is TGTGCCAGCAGCGCAGCCCGGACAGGGACAAATTCACCCCTCCACTTT. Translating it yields CASSAARTGTNSPLHF.

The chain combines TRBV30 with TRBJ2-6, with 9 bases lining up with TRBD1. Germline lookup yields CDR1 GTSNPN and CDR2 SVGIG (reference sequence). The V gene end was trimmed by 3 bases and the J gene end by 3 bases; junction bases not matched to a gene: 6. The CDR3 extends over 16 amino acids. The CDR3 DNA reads TGTGCCTGGAGCGCCCGGACAGGGGTTGGGGCCAACGTCCTGACTTTC. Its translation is CAWSARTGVGANVLTF.

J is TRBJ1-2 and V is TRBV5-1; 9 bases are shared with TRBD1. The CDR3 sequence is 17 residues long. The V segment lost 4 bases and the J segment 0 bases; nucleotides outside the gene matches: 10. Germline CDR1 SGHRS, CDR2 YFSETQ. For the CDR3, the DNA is TGCGCCAGCAGCGGCGGGACAGGGACGATAGCTAACTATGGCTACACCTTC. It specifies CASSGGTGTIANYGYTF.